The 11 T cell receptor beta chains below were found in one sample sequenced in a study of STAT5B mutations in CD4+ large granular lymphocyte leukemia. Sequencing was performed with immunoSEQ multiplex PCR; in TCRdb, only in-frame clones are kept and a portion is missing. The sample includes 30,000 to 40,000 clones, more than 55% of them seen just once. Source material: CD4+ T cells from blood buffy coats. All receptors come from a human donor in good health.

This clone was picked up a small number of times. The chain is built from TRBV28 and TRBJ1-5; D gene ambiguous. Between the trimmed V and J ends, which lost 6 bases and 11 bases, there was a span of 14 bases. CDR3 length: 12 residues. Per the germline V gene, CDR1 is MDHEN and CDR2 is SYDVKM. The DNA of the CDR3 is TGTGCCAGCAGCCGGACGCCCTCAGCCCAGCATTTT. Its translation is CASSRTPSAQHF.

This chain uses TRBV5-1 with TRBJ1-2, with a weak D call TRBD1 (6 bases). Deletions cut 0 bases from V and 0 bases from J, with 12 bases between. Germline assignment: CDR1 SGHRS and CDR2 YFSETQ. The length of the CDR3 is 16 residues. CDR3 amino acids: CASSLAGGAANYGYTF. Here the CDR3 DNA reads TGCGCCAGCAGCTTGGCCGGGGGCGCAGCTAACTATGGCTACACCTTC.

The chain links TRBV6-5 to TRBJ2-7; 8 bases fit TRBD1. The J segment lost 2 bases and the V segment lost 6 bases, leaving 6 bases of the junction unmatched. The length of the CDR3 is 14 residues. CDR1 is MNHEY and CDR2 is SVGAGI in the germline V gene. The CDR3 nucleotides read TGTGCCAGCAGACCGGCAGGGGGCACCTACGAGCAGTACTTC. It specifies CASRPAGGTYEQYF.

In this sample, this clone turned up a few times. This chain connects TRBV9 to TRBJ2-5, with TRBD2 matching 9 bases. Germline trimming cut 3 bases from V and 7 bases from J; bases unmatched to any gene: 10. The CDR3 spans 15 residues. In germline, CDR1 is SGDLS, CDR2 YYNGEE. The CDR3 DNA reads TGTGCCAGCAGCGCCGCTAGCGGGGTCTCTGGGACCCAGTACTTC. Translation: CASSAASGVSGTQYF.

This clone occurred a few times. The chain employs TRBV6-5 and TRBJ2-2; a possible D gene is TRBD1 (6 bases). The V and J ends lost 6 bases and 5 bases respectively, with 13 bases between them. Germline CDR1 and CDR2: MNHEY and SVGAGI. CDR3 size: 14 residues. The CDR3 region has the DNA TGTGCCAGCAGCACCGGGACACCAACCGGGGAGCTGTTTTTT. It is translated as CASSTGTPTGELFF.

The chain carries TRBV2 and TRBJ1-6, with D hard to call. From germline, CDR1 is SNHLY and CDR2 FYNNEI. Trimming took off 1 base at V and 7 bases at J, with 8 bases between the two ends. CDR3 length equals 14 residues. The CDR3 DNA reads TGTGCCAGCAGTGAAGGTCGGCTGAATTCACCCCTCCACTTT. It is translated as CASSEGRLNSPLHF.

This chain links TRBV5-4 with TRBJ1-3, with D tentatively TRBD1 (6 bases). The CDR3 runs to 15 residues. V lost 0 bases and J lost 1, with 8 bases in between. Germline V gene data show CDR1 as SGHNT and CDR2 as YYREEE (reference sequence). The CDR3 region is CASSLEQGSGNTIYF. The DNA for the CDR3 is TGTGCCAGCAGCTTGGAACAGGGATCTGGAAACACCATATATTTT. The variable domain in full, completed from reference TRBV5-4 and TRBJ1-3, reads ETGVTQSPTHLIKTRGQQVTLRCSSQSGHNTVSWYQQALGQGPQFIFQYYREEENGRGNFPPRFSGLQFPNYSSELNVNALELDDSALYLCASSLEQGSGNTIYFGEGSWLTVV.

The chain couples TRBV5-5 to TRBJ1-5; no reliable D call. Trimming stripped 0 bases from V and 3 bases from J, with 7 bases between. The CDR3 consists of 14 residues. In germline, CDR1 is SGHKS, CDR2 YYEKEE (reference sequence). The CDR3: CASSLDAPNQPQHF. CDR3 nucleotides: TGTGCCAGCAGCTTGGATGCGCCCAATCAGCCCCAGCATTTT.

This chain connects TRBV9 to TRBJ1-6; TRBD1 matches 9 bases. Germline CDR1 and CDR2: SGDLS and YYNGEE. This CDR3 contains 15 residues. J lost 10 bases, V lost 0 bases, and 5 bases had no gene match. CDR3 bases: TGTGCCAGCAGCGTAGGGGGACAGGGTGACTCACCCCTCCACTTT. The encoded protein is CASSVGGQGDSPLHF.

V usage is TRBV7-9 and J usage is TRBJ2-7; a possible D gene is TRBD2 (5 bases). V was shortened by 5 bases and J by 0 bases, with 11 bases between the two germline ends. The CDR3 loop spans 14 amino acids. CDR1 is SEHNR, CDR2 FQNEAQ, per germline (reference sequence). The CDR3 bases are TGTGCCAGCAGCCTGGGAGAGAGCTCCTACGAGCAGTACTTC. Its translation is CASSLGESSYEQYF.

This chain uses TRBV6-5 with TRBJ1-4, with TRBD1 as a possible D gene (6 bases). The germline V and J ends were trimmed by 5 bases and 7 bases, with 17 bases remaining between them. Germline assignment: CDR1 MNHEY and CDR2 SVGAGI. This CDR3 region has 15 residues. The CDR3 sequence is CASSVGGARFEKLFF. The CDR3 DNA sequence: TGTGCCAGCAGTGTTGGGGGCGCCCGGTTTGAAAAACTGTTTTTT.